Presented here are 29 T cell receptor beta chains from one specimen sequenced in a study of blood T cell repertoires in COVID-19. The assay was immunoSEQ multiplex PCR, and TCRdb's table has in-frame clones only and misses some. Of 180,000 or so clones listed, roughly 85% were seen once; the top ten hold approximately 8%. The material sequenced was peripheral blood. The receptors derive from a man between 60 and 75 years old with acute or convalescent COVID-19.

The rearrangement uses TRBV28 and TRBJ1-2; the D is unclear. Trimming took 7 bases from V and 8 from J, leaving 14 bases between them. The CDR3 is 12 residues long. Germline CDR1 MDHEN, CDR2 SYDVKM. The CDR3: CASTKRGEGYTF. The CDR3, as DNA: TGTGCCAGCACTAAGCGCGGGGAGGGCTACACCTTC.

This clone was observed a handful of times. V and J are TRBV27 and TRBJ1-4, with 7 positions matching TRBD1. Germline V lookup: CDR1 MNHEY, CDR2 SMNVEV (reference sequence). This CDR3 comprises 15 residues. J lost 4 bases, V lost 4 bases, and 6 bases had no gene match. CDR3 amino acids: CASSSRQGGNEKLFF. The DNA of the CDR3 is TGTGCCAGCAGTTCCCGACAGGGTGGTAATGAAAAACTGTTTTTT.

DNA for the CDR3: TGTGCCAGCAGCGCTTCCGGGACAGGGGGAGAGACCCAGTACTTC. Amino acids: CASSASGTGGETQYF. The chain employs TRBV7-7 and TRBJ2-5, with 11 positions matching TRBD1. The CDR3 is made up of 15 amino acids. Germline V CDR1 and CDR2: SSHAT, FNYEAQ (reference sequence). The trim removed 5 bases at V and 4 bases at J, leaving 6 bases unmatched.

The chain has TRBV7-3 and TRBJ2-3; TRBD1 might be the D (5 bases). The CDR3 contains 13 residues. Trimming cost V 5 bases and J 9 bases, with 15 bases left between them. CDR1 and CDR2 (germline): SGHTA, FQGTGA. In DNA form, the CDR3 reads TGTGCCAGCAGCCCCAGGGTGTCAGGGACGCAGTATTTT. Translating gives CASSPRVSGTQYF.

This clone was detected only once. The rearrangement joins TRBV5-1 to TRBJ2-5; maybe TRBD1 (6 bases). The V and J ends lost 4 bases and 4 bases respectively, with 17 bases between them. This CDR3 spans 15 amino acids. Germline CDR1 and CDR2: SGHRS and YFSETQ. DNA of the CDR3: TGCGCCAGCAGCCCCGGCAGGGGATTGGGAGAGACCCAGTACTTC. It is translated as CASSPGRGLGETQYF. Looking up the rest from reference TRBV5-1 and TRBJ2-5 gives the full variable domain: KAGVTQTPRYLIKTRGQQVTLSCSPISGHRSVSWYQQTPGQGLQFLFEYFSETQRNKGNFPGRFSGRQFSNSRSEMNVSTLELGDSALYLCASSPGRGLGETQYFGPGTRLLVL.

The chain employs TRBV5-1 and TRBJ2-5; 8 bases line up with TRBD1. The length of the CDR3 is 14 residues. From germline, CDR1 is SGHRS and CDR2 YFSETQ. Trimming took 3 bases from V and 4 from J; bases not matched to a gene: 5. CDR3 DNA: TGCGCCAGCAGCTCGGGACAGGCTGGAGAGACCCAGTACTTC. This encodes CASSSGQAGETQYF. The full variable domain, rest sourced from reference TRBV5-1 and TRBJ2-5, is KAGVTQTPRYLIKTRGQQVTLSCSPISGHRSVSWYQQTPGQGLQFLFEYFSETQRNKGNFPGRFSGRQFSNSRSEMNVSTLELGDSALYLCASSSGQAGETQYFGPGTRLLVL.

This clone was found once. This chain joins TRBV7-8 and TRBJ2-2; possible D gene TRBD1, 9 bases. The V end was cut by 1 base, the J end by 7 bases, with 31 bases between. This CDR3 has 21 amino acids. Per germline, CDR1 SGHVS and CDR2 FQNEAQ. In DNA form, the CDR3 reads TGTGCCAGCAGCTTAGGTCCGGGGGGGCTAGTCGGGACAGGGAAAATCGGGGAGCTGTTTTTT. Amino acid sequence: CASSLGPGGLVGTGKIGELFF. Full variable domain (outside the CDR3, taken from reference TRBV7-8 and TRBJ2-2): GAGVSQSPRYKVAKRGQDVALRCDPISGHVSLFWYQQALGQGPEFLTYFQNEAQLDKSGLPSDRFFAERPEGSVSTLKIQRTQQEDSAVYLCASSLGPGGLVGTGKIGELFFGEGSRLTVL.

The chain joins TRBV5-1 to TRBJ2-5; 8 positions agree with TRBD1. This CDR3 region has 13 residues. Trimming at V came to 4 bases and at J to 4 bases, leaving 3 bases not matched to a gene. Germline V gene lookup returns CDR1 SGHRS and CDR2 YFSETQ. Here the CDR3 reads CASSPQGAETQYF. In DNA, the CDR3 is TGCGCCAGCAGCCCGCAGGGGGCAGAGACCCAGTACTTC.

The V and J genes are TRBV6-1 and TRBJ1-5, with TRBD1 matching over 8 bases. Germline-derived CDR1 and CDR2 are MNHNS and SASEGT. The CDR3 totals 14 residues. After removal of 1 base from V and 6 bases from J, the junction contained 2 bases not matched to a gene. The DNA for the CDR3 is TGTGCCAGCAGTGAAGGGACAGGGTCTCAGCCCCAGCATTTT. It codes for CASSEGTGSQPQHF.

The genes are TRBV3-1 (or the pseudogene TRBV3-2) and TRBJ2-1; TRBD1 agrees at 8 bases. This CDR3 is built from 16 residues. Trimming cost V 0 bases and J 8 bases; bases outside gene matches: 9. Germline lookup yields CDR1 LGHDT and CDR2 YNNKEL (reference sequence). The chain's CDR3 is CASSQDYPGQEHEQFF. Written as DNA, the CDR3 is TGTGCCAGCAGCCAAGATTACCCGGGACAGGAGCATGAGCAGTTCTTC.

CDR3 sequence reads: CASSLGGNSPHEQFF. CDR3 DNA: TGTGCCAGCAGCTTAGGCGGCAACTCCCCCCATGAGCAGTTCTTC. The rearrangement joins TRBV7-9 to TRBJ2-1, with unresolved D. This CDR3 has 15 residues. The V end was cut by 1 base, the J end by 8 bases, with 15 bases between. Germline V gives CDR1 SEHNR, CDR2 FQNEAQ (reference sequence).

The sample holds one count of this clone. This chain connects TRBV29-1 to TRBJ2-7; 10 nucleotides align to TRBD1. Germline CDR1 is SQVTM and CDR2 is ANQGSEA. This CDR3 has 14 amino acids. V was pared by 6 bases and J by 3 bases, with 8 bases of the junction left unmatched. In DNA form, the CDR3 reads TGCAGCGTCCTCCCGGACAGGGGGGGCTACGAGCAGTACTTC. This translates into CSVLPDRGGYEQYF.

This rearrangement joins TRBV19 to TRBJ1-2, with D perhaps matching TRBD1 (6 bases). V lost 0 bases to trimming and J lost 6 bases, with 8 bases between them. CDR3 size: 13 residues. CDR1 and CDR2 from the germline V gene are LNHDA and SQIVND (reference sequence). CDR3: CASSIEGGHGYTF. Written as DNA, the CDR3 is TGTGCCAGTAGTATAGAGGGGGGGCATGGCTACACCTTC.

This clone has a handful of counts. V gene TRBV10-1 combines with J gene TRBJ2-2, with D maybe TRBD1 (5 bases). CDR1 and CDR2 from the germline V gene are WNHNN and SYGVQD (reference sequence). The CDR3 is 13 amino acids. V was pared by 6 bases and J by 1 base, with 6 bases between. CDR3 DNA: TGCGCCAGCAGACAGGAGAACACCGGGGAGCTGTTTTTT. Translating gives CASRQENTGELFF.

The V gene is TRBV5-4, the J gene TRBJ2-1, with D possibly being TRBD1 (5 bases). In germline, CDR1 is SGHNT, CDR2 YYREEE (reference sequence). Trimming pared 0 bases from V and 0 bases from J, leaving 10 bases between. This CDR3 has 16 residues. The CDR3 reads CASSLGTDSSYNEQFF. CDR3 coding DNA: TGTGCCAGCAGCTTGGGTACCGACAGCTCCTACAATGAGCAGTTCTTC.

This chain links TRBV7-9 with TRBJ2-3, with TRBD1 matching 10 bases. The CDR3 runs to 15 residues. Germline CDR1 is SEHNR and CDR2 is FQNEAQ (reference sequence). Trimming took 1 base from V and 4 from J; bases not matched to a gene: 2. CDR3 residues: CASSLGGQGADTQYF. The CDR3 nucleotides read TGTGCCAGCAGCTTAGGAGGACAGGGGGCAGATACGCAGTATTTT.

V is TRBV5-1 and J is TRBJ1-1; 9 nucleotides align to TRBD1. Germline values: CDR1 SGHRS, CDR2 YFSETQ. V shed 2 bases, J shed 5 bases, and the junction held 4 bases outside the gene matches. The CDR3 extends over 14 amino acids. In DNA form, the CDR3 reads TGCGCCAGCAGCTTAGGGACAGGGAGGACTGAAGCTTTCTTT. This translates into CASSLGTGRTEAFF.

V is TRBV15 and J is TRBJ1-3, with D possibly TRBD1 on 5 matching bases. Looked up from germline, CDR1 is LNHNV and CDR2 is YYDKDF (reference sequence). Trimming stripped 0 bases from V and 0 bases from J, with 9 bases between. CDR3 length: 16 amino acids. CDR3 in DNA: TGTGCCACCAGCAGAGAGGGGGGGAGCTCTGGAAACACCATATATTTT. It translates to CATSREGGSSGNTIYF.

This chain joins TRBV29-1 and TRBJ2-7, with D hard to call. Germline V gene data show CDR1 as SQVTM and CDR2 as ANQGSEA. V was clipped by 1 base and J by 6 bases, with 10 bases between them. The CDR3 runs 12 residues. CDR3 DNA sequence: TGCAGCGTTGAAGGGAGTGGAGCCGAGCAGTACTTC. Amino acid sequence: CSVEGSGAEQYF.

The chain recombines TRBV7-9 with TRBJ1-4; TRBD1 matches at 8 bases. The CDR3 sequence is 15 residues long. V shed 5 bases, J shed 6 bases, and the junction held 8 bases outside the gene matches. CDR1 SEHNR and CDR2 FQNEAQ come from the germline V gene (reference sequence). CDR3 sequence: CASSPRTGRDEKLFF. CDR3 DNA: TGTGCCAGCAGCCCCCGGACAGGGCGGGATGAAAAACTGTTTTTT.

The rearrangement joins TRBV5-1 to TRBJ1-4, with TRBD1 matching 9 bases. This CDR3 is built from 14 residues. Germline trimming cut 4 bases from V and 10 bases from J; bases unmatched to any gene: 8. Germline assignment: CDR1 SGHRS and CDR2 YFSETQ. CDR3 sequence: CASSPGQGVRKLFF. The DNA of the CDR3 is TGCGCCAGCAGCCCGGGACAGGGAGTACGAAAACTGTTTTTT.

This clone was counted a few times. The genes are TRBV5-1 and TRBJ1-6; no clear D gene. This CDR3 contains 15 residues. Germline CDR1 is SGHRS and CDR2 is YFSETQ. V dropped 0 bases and J dropped 0 bases, with 4 bases sitting between them. The CDR3, as DNA: TGCGCCAGCAGCTTGGGCAGCTCCTATAATTCACCCCTCCACTTT. It yields the protein CASSLGSSYNSPLHF.

The chain is built from TRBV5-1 and TRBJ2-7; D is possibly TRBD1 (6 bases). V lost 0 bases and J lost 5, with 9 bases in between. This CDR3 region has 13 residues. The germline V gene has CDR1 SGHRS and CDR2 YFSETQ. This CDR3 is CASSLGSGDEQYF. The CDR3 coding sequence is TGCGCCAGCAGCTTGGGGTCAGGGGACGAGCAGTACTTC.

This rearrangement joins TRBV24-1 to TRBJ2-5; 9 nucleotides align to TRBD1. Germline V gene lookup returns CDR1 KGHDR and CDR2 SFDVKD. Trimming removed 7 bases from V and 3 bases from J; junction bases left unmatched: 11. The CDR3 contains 16 residues. In nucleotides, the CDR3 is TGTGCCACCAGCCACGGGGGAACAGGGGGCAAAGAGACCCAGTACTTC. The encoded protein is CATSHGGTGGKETQYF.

On this clone: This specimen includes other DNA sequences encoding the same CDR3. The chain links TRBV29-1 to TRBJ2-7, with D perhaps matching TRBD2 (6 bases). The CDR3 has 11 residues. V dropped 6 bases and J dropped 1 base, with 7 bases sitting between them. CDR1 is SQVTM and CDR2 is ANQGSEA in the germline V gene. The CDR3 DNA reads TGCAGCGTGGGGACTTCCTACGAGCAGTACTTC. Its translation: CSVGTSYEQYF.

The J gene is TRBJ1-2, the V gene TRBV10-3; no clear D gene. The CDR3 totals 15 residues. Looked up from germline, CDR1 is ENHRY and CDR2 is SYGVKD. V shed 3 bases and J shed 4 bases, with 15 bases lying between them. CDR3 amino acids: CAISDLDGGGYGYTF. The CDR3 nucleotides read TGTGCCATCAGTGATCTTGACGGAGGAGGCTATGGCTACACCTTC.

The gene calls are TRBV5-1 and TRBJ2-3; 11 bases line up with TRBD2. The CDR3 has 15 residues. Germline V gene lookup returns CDR1 SGHRS and CDR2 YFSETQ. Losses at the gene ends were 7 bases for V and 6 bases for J; bases not matched to a gene: 10. The CDR3 here is CASALEVAGGDTQYF. CDR3 DNA: TGCGCCAGCGCCCTCGAGGTAGCGGGAGGGGATACGCAGTATTTT. Full variable domain (remainder filled in from reference TRBV5-1 and TRBJ2-3): KAGVTQTPRYLIKTRGQQVTLSCSPISGHRSVSWYQQTPGQGLQFLFEYFSETQRNKGNFPGRFSGRQFSNSRSEMNVSTLELGDSALYLCASALEVAGGDTQYFGPGTRLTVL.

This chain joins TRBV27 and TRBJ1-6; the D is unclear. The ends were cut back, 2 bases at V and 10 bases at J, with 24 bases in the middle. CDR1 MNHEY and CDR2 SMNVEV come from the germline V gene (reference sequence). The CDR3 runs 18 residues. The CDR3 DNA reads as TGTGCCAGCAGTTTACTATTGGGTACGGGGATACTTGGATCACCCCTCCACTTT. Translation: CASSLLLGTGILGSPLHF.

Only one count was recorded for this clone. The gene calls are TRBV11-2 and TRBJ1-6, with 7 bases that match TRBD1. V trimming: 5 bases; J trimming: 6 bases; junction bases outside the gene matches: 10. Germline values: CDR1 SGHAT, CDR2 FQNNGV. This CDR3 has 16 amino acids. CDR3 nucleotides: TGTGCCAGCAGCAAAGACAGGGTCCGGGGTAATTCACCCCTCCACTTT. Translating gives CASSKDRVRGNSPLHF.